This T cell receptor beta chain was identified in a study of cytomegalovirus exposure and HLA in healthy donors (dated by TCRdb to about 2017). About the study as a whole: An earlier analysis of some 600 of the donors reported over 250 Gb of sequence data and 117 million unique TCR beta sequences obtained from around 170 million T cells. About 320 gigabases of sequencing data and approximately 85 million unique TCR sequences were included in an early release covering around 600 HLA-typed donors. The genetic ancestry cluster associated with self-reported Caucasian donors included 80% to 90% of the 300 to 450 genotyped donors. The study aimed to test whether cataloging public T cell receptors could reveal signatures of past pathogen exposure. The study profiled the T cell repertoires of approximately 700 subjects by immunosequencing and related them to cytomegalovirus serostatus. A separate validation cohort of approximately 130 different subjects was used in addition to the roughly 640-subject first cohort. To predict cytomegalovirus infection status, the study combined high-throughput TCR immunosequencing, statistical association of individual TCRs with disease status, and machine learning. A later analysis re-analyzed previously published TCR beta repertoires from roughly 690 donors and added high-resolution HLA genotyping to study TCR occurrence patterns. Rather than drawing on any new phenotypic data, the later analysis identified candidate immune exposures from TCR beta sequences and the way those sequences occurred across donors. To decide whether each TCR beta V gene segment behaved as functional or pseudogenic, an earlier analysis of some 600 of the donors relied on high-throughput TCR beta sequencing. Donor age, sex, ethnicity and CMV serostatus were collected together with the repertoire data. A later genetic analysis used genome-wide SNP genotypes for about three fifths of the roughly 700 donors, treating that subset as a discovery cohort. Every discovery cohort repertoire had been produced on one sequencing platform. HLA typing covered class I and class II loci at four-digit resolution. The number of typed donors differed by locus: about 620-640 for A, B, C, DRB1 and DQB1; about 520 for DQA1; around 610 for DPA1; and around 490 for DPB1. Because of strong linkage in the cohort, a few DR-DQ haplotypes were treated as single units for association and clustering. Among roughly 400 genotyped donors of the cohort, an average of approximately 240,000 unique TCR beta nucleotide sequences was sequenced per donor, of which about 19% were non-productive.

The investigation overall reported the following: A further reported finding was that TCR beta sequences accurately predicted the HLA-A and HLA-B alleles for most subjects in the first cohort. Because counts were too low, 15 to 20 rarely observed V segments, including chromosome 9 orphons, were left out of the earlier analysis of some 600 of the donors. Roughly uniform sequencing depth across donors was assumed in presence/absence analyses, although this assumption may not hold. HLA typing was unavailable for some donors at each locus, so association tests used only the typed subset. Cytomegalovirus status was reported to be diagnosed by the classifier with high specificity and sensitivity in both the original and validation cohorts. While some public TCRs were present in many individuals, most TCR sequences turned up only very rarely across donors. Immune exposure information for the cohort was limited to CMV serostatus. In a later analysis, the rate of TCR association differed among HLA loci, with DRB1 alleles having the most associated TCRs and HLA-C alleles having the fewest. The sequencing pipeline was judged likely to have produced a cluster of highly shared sequence variants as a technical artifact. V-gene and J-gene trimming of TCR beta chains was associated with a missense DCLRE1C variant in a later genetic analysis, and the association was replicated in an independent cohort. Strong co-occurrence of HLA alleles, especially DR and DQ, made assigning TCR associations to individual alleles difficult. At a false discovery rate of 0.05, a later analysis linked about 16,000 TCR beta sequences to specific HLA alleles. According to the authors, the approach could potentially be generalized to other disease states and immunological phenotypes. Several of the top co-occurrence clusters appeared to be linked to parvovirus B19, influenza, CMV and Epstein-Barr virus, according to a later analysis. This cohort had only TCR beta chains sequenced, and the lack of alpha or paired-chain data limited which features could be detected. In a later analysis, HLA-associated TCR beta chains showed more clonal expansion and lower generation probabilities than non-associated chains that were equally common. In the study, around 160 TCR beta chains were listed as associated with cytomegalovirus. Linkage disequilibrium might explain the correlated functional status among segregating V segments, but an unknown experimental factor could not be ruled out. In an earlier analysis of around 600 of the donors, most TCR beta V segments were observed in productive rearrangements about 87% or about 30% of the time, broadly matching IMGT annotations. In vitro tests confirmed that three of the cytomegalovirus-associated TCR beta chains recognize cytomegalovirus antigens. A later analysis found that most CMV-associated TCR beta chains appeared HLA-restricted, with HLA associations seemingly driven largely by CMV exposure. A later genetic analysis reported fewer N-insertions in productive TCRs among donors in an Asian-associated ancestry cluster than the roughly 720-donor mean.

This clone was seen only a few times. The antigen it recognizes is unknown. Qualities for individual bases were not recorded, and no much larger clone is one base off. Libraries were constructed by the immunoSEQ multiplex PCR assay. The multiplex PCR relied on a mix of 60 forward primers for TCR Vbeta segments and 13 reverse primers for TCR Jbeta segments. Amplification of the CDR3 region of rearranged TCR beta genes was performed with a multiplex PCR assay on genomic DNA. On the Illumina HiSeq System, the amplified TCR beta libraries were sequenced as 87-base-pair reads. For the original study's pipeline: In a later analysis, some 80 million unique TCR beta chains were counted across the 666 repertoires, and roughly 10 million of these chains were shared by at least two donors. Raw reads were error-corrected and collapsed into unique sequences with a nearest-neighbor algorithm that merged closely related sequences to remove PCR and sequencing errors. V, D and J gene segments were assigned by aligning CDR3 sequences to IMGT reference sequences. Each retained sequence needed at least a six-nucleotide match to both a V gene segment and a J gene segment. Rearrangements were classified as productive when the CDR3 lacked stop codons and remained in frame with V and J, and all other rearrangements were classified as non-productive. CDR3 was defined by IMGT convention, running from the second conserved V-encoded cysteine to the conserved J-encoded phenylalanine. The earlier analysis of some 580 of the donors excluded any sequence lacking an unambiguous match to a single V gene segment. An earlier analysis of over 450 of the donors classified V segments as functional when productive rearrangements were above 56.7% and as segregating when the standard deviation between donors was above 5%. A statistical classification framework was built for diagnosing cytomegalovirus status from the catalog of TCR beta chain sequences. V and J gene assignment, in a later analysis, came from comparing TCR nucleotide sequences with IMGT/GENE-DB human TR gene sequences. Using the TCRdist pipeline, a later analysis assigned CDR3 sequences along with most-parsimonious VDJ recombination scenarios. In a later analysis, every TCR beta chain was defined by the combination of its CDR3 amino acid sequence and its V-gene family, and reads without a unique V-gene family were dropped. As a way to deal with suspected cross-contamination and a sequencing artifact, a later analysis dropped 592 nucleotide sequences that were highly shared and had low generation probability. For each public chain, a later analysis derived a clonal expansion index from normalized ranks of inferred template counts within each repertoire. A later analysis computed generation probabilities with a VDJ recombination model fitted to out-of-frame rearrangements, and checked the results against IGoR. Hypergeometric tests were used in a later analysis to score TCR-TCR, TCR-HLA and TCR-CMV co-occurrence, with a repertoire-size bias correction applied to the TCR pairs. A later analysis estimated false discovery rates by permuting HLA or CMV assignments 20 times. In a later analysis, co-occurring TCRs were grouped using DBSCAN, with TCRdist sequence similarity added in when clustering inside HLA-allele-positive subsets. Repertoires with fewer than 30,000 or more than 120,000 public chains were left out of co-occurrence clustering, as were about 5 repertoires with anomalous nucleotide sharing. Drawn from immuneACCESS, this table holds only the in-frame rearrangements with V and J called that TCRdb kept. Clones are partly lost; checked studies trace under half to an unresolved V gene and leave the rest unexplained. V and J calls and clone size are given by that table; D and trimming were obtained from the DNA. This sample comprises roughly 180,000 clones, 75% to 85% of them detected only once. The top ten clonotypes cover roughly 2.5% of the sample.

The cohort consisted of 650 to 850 healthy bone marrow donors. All cohort members were sampled while nominally healthy, although unrecorded immune exposures were likely present. The donor was CMV seropositive and was included in the group of 250 to 300 seropositive cohort members. Each donor provided a peripheral blood sample, and peripheral blood mononuclear cells were used for TCR beta sequencing. The Qiagen DNeasy Blood Extraction Kit was used to extract genomic DNA from the blood cell samples. Sequenced: PBMCs. This receptor was identified in a woman in her 30s in good health and CMV-seropositive.

The base sequence is TGCGCCAGCAGCCCCTCTAGCGGGGGGCTCCACAATGAGCAGTTCTTC. The encoded protein is CASSPSSGGLHNEQFF. The chain employs TRBV5-1 and TRBJ2-1; 11 central bases correspond to TRBD2. The CDR3, from cysteine to phenylalanine, totals 16 residues. Only the CDR3 DNA is retained, 48 bases long and in frame from the first base. V is pruned by 4 bases and J by 5 bases, leaving 8 bases of the junction without a gene match. Taken from the germline V gene, the CDR1 and CDR2 loops are SGHRS and YFSETQ.